What follows are 27 T cell receptor beta chains derived from one specimen sequenced in a study of CD8+ T cells in alopecia areata. Following extraction, RNA underwent reverse transcription to cDNA, which served as the sequencing template. Generated by immunoSEQ multiplex PCR, the TCRdb table keeps only in-frame clones and is missing some. This table has 150,000 or so clones, about 87% appearing once. Sequenced here: CD8+ T cells sorted from blood, sampled at week 0. These receptors originate from a human donor with alopecia areata.

This chain links TRBV30 with TRBJ2-2; TRBD2 matches at 7 bases. V lost 4 bases, J lost 6 bases, and 2 bases stayed unmatched. The CDR3 sequence is 12 residues long. Germline V lookup: CDR1 GTSNPN, CDR2 SVGIG (reference sequence). The CDR3 bases are TGTGCCTGGACAGGGAGGGCCGGGGAGCTGTTTTTT. This translates into CAWTGRAGELFF.

This clone was detected only once. The chain combines TRBV19 with TRBJ2-7; D might be TRBD2 (5 bases). V gave up 11 bases and J gave up 6 bases, with 11 bases separating them. This CDR3 has 10 amino acids. The V gene's germline CDR1 is LNHDA and CDR2 SQIVND (reference sequence). This CDR3 reads CASRGPEQYF. The CDR3 DNA sequence: TGTGCCTCCCGGGGTCCCGAGCAGTACTTC.

The gene calls are TRBV10-2 and TRBJ2-2; weak D call: TRBD1 (6 bases). The V end was cut by 5 bases, the J end by 6 bases, with 13 bases between. Per the germline V gene, CDR1 is WSHSY and CDR2 is SAAADI. This CDR3 region has 14 residues. For the CDR3, the DNA is TGCGCCAGCAGTCGAACAGGGTACGCCGGGGAGCTGTTTTTT. Protein sequence: CASSRTGYAGELFF.

V usage is TRBV11-2 and J usage is TRBJ2-7, with no clear D. The CDR3 is made up of 14 amino acids. V was cut by 1 base and J by 2 bases, with 9 bases left in between. Germline CDR1 is SGHAT and CDR2 is FQNNGV. The CDR3 loop reads CASSLGSRAYEQYF. Here the CDR3 DNA reads TGTGCCAGCAGCTTAGGCAGTAGAGCCTACGAGCAGTACTTC.

This clone was recorded only once. The J gene is TRBJ2-5, the V gene TRBV29-1, with D possibly matching TRBD1 (7 bases). The J call may be in error: the DNA end matches TRBJ2-7 better. The length of the CDR3 is 12 residues. Germline-derived CDR1 and CDR2 are SQVTM and ANQGSEA. The CDR3 reads CSVRDSPYEQYF. The CDR3 DNA follows: TGCAGCGTGCGGGACAGCCCCTACGAGCAGTACTTC.

The chain carries TRBV7-9 and TRBJ2-2, with 10 bases lining up with TRBD2. V was pared by 6 bases and J by 7 bases, with 8 bases of the junction left unmatched. The CDR3 is 15 residues long. CDR1 is SEHNR, CDR2 FQNEAQ, per germline (reference sequence). This CDR3 is CASSSSGRADGELFF. The CDR3 DNA is TGTGCCAGCAGTTCGAGCGGGAGGGCGGACGGGGAGCTGTTTTTT. Combining the CDR3 with reference TRBV7-9 and TRBJ2-2 gives the whole variable domain DTGVSQNPRHKITKRGQNVTFRCDPISEHNRLYWYRQTLGQGPEFLTYFQNEAQLEKSRLLSDRFSAERPKGSFSTLEIQRTEQGDSAMYLCASSSSGRADGELFFGEGSRLTVL.

The J gene is TRBJ2-7, the V gene TRBV10-2; 9 bases map to TRBD1. CDR1 and CDR2 from the germline V gene are WSHSY and SAAADI. The CDR3 covers 14 residues. Trimming took 6 bases from V and 5 from J; bases not matched to a gene: 8. The CDR3 coding sequence is TGCGCCAGCAGCACGGACAGGGGAGGCCACGAGCAGTACTTC. Its translation: CASSTDRGGHEQYF.

V and J are TRBV21-1 and TRBJ2-3; no check of the table's D call, TRBD2, against the DNA was made. TRBV21-1 is a documented pseudogene. This CDR3 is 17 amino acids long. The CDR3 reads CASSKALAWRGTDTQYF. The CDR3, as DNA: TGTGCCAGCAGCAAAGCCCTGGCGTGGCGGGGCACAGATACGCAGTATTTT.

This clone was observed a handful of times. The chain uses TRBV21-1 and TRBJ2-7; the table's D call, TRBD1, has no DNA check behind it. TRBV21-1 is tagged as a pseudogene. CDR3 length: 15 amino acids. This CDR3 reads CASSWRDRGSYEQYF. As DNA, the CDR3 is TGTGCCAGCAGCTGGCGGGACAGGGGCTCCTACGAGCAGTACTTC.

The J gene is TRBJ1-2, the V gene TRBV7-9; no reliable D call. The germline CDR1 and CDR2 sequences are SEHNR and FQNEAQ (reference sequence). V dropped 4 bases and J dropped 4 bases, with 16 bases sitting between them. The CDR3 has 15 amino acids. The CDR3 region is CASSSLGRELYGYTF. Written as DNA, the CDR3 is TGTGCCAGCAGCTCCCTCGGACGGGAGCTCTATGGCTACACCTTC.

The J gene is TRBJ2-7, the V gene TRBV7-9; a weak D match, TRBD2 (5 bases). V was trimmed by 5 bases and J by 4 bases, leaving 15 bases between them. Germline V gives CDR1 SEHNR, CDR2 FQNEAQ (reference sequence). The CDR3 contains 14 residues. This CDR3 reads CASSRWTGWYEQYF. The CDR3 DNA reads TGTGCCAGCAGCCGTTGGACTGGTTGGTACGAGCAGTACTTC. Using reference TRBV7-9 and TRBJ2-7 for the parts outside the CDR3, the full variable domain is DTGVSQNPRHKITKRGQNVTFRCDPISEHNRLYWYRQTLGQGPEFLTYFQNEAQLEKSRLLSDRFSAERPKGSFSTLEIQRTEQGDSAMYLCASSRWTGWYEQYFGPGTRLTVT.

This rearrangement joins TRBV6-5 to TRBJ2-5; D may be TRBD1 (6 bases). V shed 7 bases and J shed 3 bases, with 15 bases lying between them. Germline V CDR1 and CDR2: MNHEY, SVGAGI. This CDR3 is built from 14 residues. CDR3 residues: CASTEDSYEETQYF. CDR3 sequence (DNA): TGTGCCAGCACCGAGGACAGCTATGAAGAGACCCAGTACTTC.

V and J are TRBV29-1 and TRBJ2-3; 12 bases are shared with TRBD1. Trimming took 0 bases from V and 3 from J; bases not matched to a gene: 7. The germline gives CDR1 SQVTM, CDR2 ANQGSEA. The CDR3 runs to 17 residues. CDR3 DNA: TGCAGCGTTGAAGATCTACGGGACAGGGGGCCGACAGATACGCAGTATTTT. This codes for CSVEDLRDRGPTDTQYF.

Here the CDR3 reads CASSSAEQETQYF. CDR3 DNA: TGTGCCAGCAGTTCCGCCGAACAAGAGACCCAGTACTTC. The rearrangement links TRBV27 to TRBJ2-5; D is ambiguous. V lost 4 bases to trimming and J lost 2 bases, with 8 bases between them. The germline V gene encodes CDR1 MNHEY and CDR2 SMNVEV (reference sequence). This CDR3 has 13 amino acids.

This rearrangement joins TRBV12-5 to TRBJ2-7, with TRBD1 identical over 8 bases. CDR1 and CDR2 (germline): LGHNT, FRNRAP. The CDR3 has 15 amino acids. After removal of 2 bases from V and 1 base from J, the junction contained 4 bases not matched to a gene. CDR3 DNA: TGTGCTAGTGGTTTGAAGGACAGGGCATCCTACGAGCAGTACTTC. Encoded protein: CASGLKDRASYEQYF.

This chain uses TRBV7-6 with TRBJ1-1; D unresolved. V was cut by 3 bases and J by 6 bases, with 26 bases left in between. CDR3 length: 18 amino acids. CDR1 and CDR2 from the germline V gene are SGHVS and FNYEAQ. The CDR3 is CASSFEFIGIPSDPEAFF. CDR3 bases: TGTGCCAGCAGCTTTGAGTTTATCGGTATCCCTTCGGATCCTGAAGCTTTCTTT.

This clone occurred a few times. The rearrangement uses TRBV7-9 and TRBJ2-7; the D is unclear. The germline V gene has CDR1 SEHNR and CDR2 FQNEAQ (reference sequence). The ends were cut back, 0 bases at V and 0 bases at J, with 3 bases in the middle. This CDR3 spans 13 amino acids. The chain's CDR3 is CASSLADSYEQYF. DNA of the CDR3: TGTGCCAGCAGCTTAGCCGACTCCTACGAGCAGTACTTC.

The CDR3 bases are TGTGCCAGCAGCCAATTTCGGGGGGACAATGAGCAGTTCTTC. It translates to CASSQFRGDNEQFF. The chain joins TRBV6-5 to TRBJ2-1; 7 bases are a match to TRBD2. CDR1 and CDR2 from the germline V gene are MNHEY and SVGAGI. Trimming at V came to 6 bases and at J to 5 bases, leaving 7 bases not matched to a gene. This CDR3 spans 14 amino acids.

The chain recombines TRBV11-2 with TRBJ1-2; D is unresolved. The V end was cut by 4 bases, the J end by 6 bases, with 18 bases between. The CDR3 extends over 15 amino acids. The germline V gene has CDR1 SGHAT and CDR2 FQNNGV. The CDR3 reads CASSYSIEASDGYTF. The CDR3 bases are TGTGCCAGCAGCTACTCCATCGAAGCTTCGGATGGCTACACCTTC. Looking up the rest from reference TRBV11-2 and TRBJ1-2 gives the full variable domain: EAGVAQSPRYKIIEKRQSVAFWCNPISGHATLYWYQQILGQGPKLLIQFQNNGVVDDSQLPKDRFSAERLKGVDSTLKIQPAKLEDSAVYLCASSYSIEASDGYTFGSGTRLTVV.

The gene calls are TRBV11-2 and TRBJ2-1; 8 nucleotides align to TRBD1. In germline, CDR1 is SGHAT, CDR2 FQNNGV. The CDR3 has 15 residues. V shed 4 bases and J 6 bases; nucleotides not matched to a gene: 8. The CDR3: CASSSMDRASNEQFF. The CDR3 DNA follows: TGTGCCAGCAGCTCGATGGACAGGGCCTCCAATGAGCAGTTCTTC.

This chain links TRBV27 with TRBJ1-2; 9 nucleotides line up with TRBD1. The CDR3 covers 13 residues. Germline CDR1 reads MNHEY; CDR2 reads SMNVEV (reference sequence). Unmatched junction bases numbered 4, after V lost 5 bases and J lost 6 bases. The CDR3 DNA reads as TGTGCCAGCAGTCGACAGGGGGTGAATGGCTACACCTTC. Translating gives CASSRQGVNGYTF.

J is TRBJ2-7 and V is TRBV5-1, with TRBD1 matching 10 bases. The V segment lost 0 bases and the J segment 2 bases; nucleotides outside the gene matches: 2. The CDR3 runs 15 residues. Germline loops: CDR1 SGHRS, CDR2 YFSETQ. CDR3 coding DNA: TGCGCCAGCAGCTTGGCCGGGACAGGGGCCTACGAGCAGTACTTC. Translation: CASSLAGTGAYEQYF. Variable domain in full (rest from reference TRBV5-1 and TRBJ2-7): KAGVTQTPRYLIKTRGQQVTLSCSPISGHRSVSWYQQTPGQGLQFLFEYFSETQRNKGNFPGRFSGRQFSNSRSEMNVSTLELGDSALYLCASSLAGTGAYEQYFGPGTRLTVT.

This chain joins TRBV7-9 and TRBJ2-2; no clear D. The CDR3 runs 13 residues. Trimming cost V 1 base and J 6 bases, with 6 bases left between them. Germline CDR1 and CDR2: SEHNR and FQNEAQ (reference sequence). CDR3 nucleotide sequence: TGTGCCAGCAGCTTAGGTCTGGCCGGGGAGCTGTTTTTT. This translates into CASSLGLAGELFF.

This chain connects TRBV6-4 to TRBJ2-6; unclear D gene. The CDR3 totals 17 residues. Germline V gene lookup returns CDR1 MRHNA and CDR2 SNTAGT. Deletions cut 3 bases from V and 0 bases from J, with 12 bases between. CDR3 nucleotide sequence: TGTGCCAGCAGTGATAGTCATTACGACTCTGGGGCCAACGTCCTGACTTTC. Encoded protein: CASSDSHYDSGANVLTF.

The chain joins TRBV7-9 to TRBJ2-2; tentative D call: TRBD1 (5 bases). The length of the CDR3 is 12 residues. V was pared by 6 bases and J by 6 bases, with 8 bases between. CDR1 and CDR2 from the germline V gene are SEHNR and FQNEAQ (reference sequence). CDR3 coding DNA: TGTGCCAGCAGACTGACAGCCGGGGAGCTGTTTTTT. Its protein product is CASRLTAGELFF.

The genes are TRBV27 and TRBJ2-2; unclear D gene. Trimming stripped 3 bases from V and 4 bases from J, with 9 bases between. Germline V gene data show CDR1 as MNHEY and CDR2 as SMNVEV (reference sequence). CDR3 length: 14 amino acids. Here the CDR3 reads CASSLKAATGELFF. CDR3 DNA: TGTGCCAGCAGTTTGAAAGCAGCCACCGGGGAGCTGTTTTTT.

Comment on this clone: The identical CDR3 is also encoded by other nucleotide sequences in the sample. V and J are TRBV5-6 and TRBJ2-7; D is unresolved. The CDR3 length is 12 residues. CDR1 and CDR2 from the germline V gene are SGHDT and YYEEEE. V was pared by 0 bases and J by 4 bases, with 5 bases between. DNA for the CDR3: TGTGCCAGCAGCTTGGGGGGATACGAGCAGTACTTC. This codes for CASSLGGYEQYF.